A single sample is the source of the 11 T cell receptor beta chains below, sequenced in a study of T-cell memory formation after mild COVID-19. TCRdb reprocessed the 5' RACE reads via MiXCR and lists one record per CDR3 protein. The table records roughly 350,000 distinct CDR3 sequences, approximately 14% of them present only once. Sequencing used PBMCs or a T cell subset sorted from them (not recorded which). The receptors originated from a man aged 18 to 30 who had mild COVID-19 (a few samples of this study predate the infection). Cell type and time point are not known.

The V call is TRBV10-3, the J call TRBJ1-2, with D unclear. The CDR3 has 14 residues. Germline V gene lookup returns CDR1 ENHRY and CDR2 SYGVKD. Between the trimmed V and J ends, which lost 7 bases and 0 bases, there was a span of 12 bases. The CDR3 DNA reads as TGTGCCATCACCACGGAAGCCTCTAACTATGGCTACACCTTC. Protein sequence: CAITTEASNYGYTF.

This chain joins TRBV4-1 and TRBJ1-1; a possible D gene is TRBD1 (6 bases). Trimming took off 1 base at V and 5 bases at J, with 17 bases between the two ends. This CDR3 spans 16 amino acids. Germline V gene sequence: CDR1 MGHRA, CDR2 YSYEKL. CDR3: CASSQAWSGVGTEAFF. In nucleotides, the CDR3 is TGCGCCAGCAGCCAAGCATGGTCAGGGGTTGGGACTGAAGCTTTCTTT.

This clonotype appeared a few times. The J gene is TRBJ2-5, the V gene TRBV20-1; 7 positions agree with TRBD1. This CDR3 region has 13 residues. The V and J ends lost 5 bases and 7 bases, in that order; junction bases with no gene match: 10. CDR1 is DFQATT, CDR2 SNEGSKA, per germline (reference sequence). The CDR3 DNA reads TGCAGTGCTCGGGACAGCCGCCAGGGGACCCAGTACTTC. Translated: CSARDSRQGTQYF.

The chain has TRBV19 and TRBJ2-2; TRBD1 aligns across 8 bases. The length of the CDR3 is 15 residues. The germline gives CDR1 LNHDA, CDR2 SQIVND (reference sequence). The ends lost 5 bases at V and 3 bases at J; junction bases unmatched: 5. CDR3 coding DNA: TGTGCCAGTAGTGCATACAGGGGGGACACCGGGGAGCTGTTTTTT. Protein: CASSAYRGDTGELFF.

This clonotype was picked up a small number of times. The rearrangement links TRBV20-1 to TRBJ2-5, with 7 bases aligning to TRBD1. Unmatched junction bases numbered 12, after V lost 6 bases and J lost 5 bases. The CDR3 extends over 14 amino acids. Germline CDR1 DFQATT, CDR2 SNEGSKA (reference sequence). CDR3 residues: CSAKDRVGVETQYF. CDR3 nucleotide sequence: TGCAGTGCAAAAGACAGGGTTGGTGTCGAGACCCAGTACTTC.

The sample holds a few counts of this clonotype. Written as DNA, the CDR3 is TGTGCCAGCAGCTTGTTCACCCGACAAGAGACCCAGTACTTC. This translates into CASSLFTRQETQYF. The gene calls are TRBV5-4 and TRBJ2-5; D is unclear. Germline-derived CDR1 and CDR2 are SGHNT and YYREEE (reference sequence). This CDR3 region has 14 residues. The V and J ends lost 1 base and 2 bases respectively, with 9 bases between them.

The rearrangement links TRBV28 to TRBJ2-1, with no clear D. The CDR3 totals 14 residues. The V gene's germline CDR1 is MDHEN and CDR2 SYDVKM. Trimming pared 4 bases from V and 6 bases from J, leaving 13 bases between. For the CDR3, the DNA is TGTGCCAGCAGTTCCGACACTGGGGTCAATGAGCAGTTCTTC. This codes for CASSSDTGVNEQFF.

This clonotype has a count of ten or more. The chain links TRBV7-2 to TRBJ2-3; D may be TRBD1 (6 bases). Per the germline V gene, CDR1 is SGHTA and CDR2 is FQGNSA. Trimming shortened V by 8 bases and J by 2 bases, and 17 bases separated the two germline ends. The CDR3 has 15 amino acids. CDR3 region: CASRAQRTATDTQYF. CDR3 coding DNA: TGTGCCAGCCGCGCTCAGAGGACAGCCACAGATACGCAGTATTTT.

This chain uses TRBV6-2 or TRBV6-3 with TRBJ2-7; weak D call: TRBD1 (5 bases). The CDR3 totals 12 residues. The V gene's germline CDR1 is MNHEY and CDR2 SVGEGT. Trimming stripped 7 bases from V and 7 bases from J, with 14 bases between. DNA of the CDR3: TGTGCCAGCAAAGTGGTATCAGGGGAGCAGTACTTC. This encodes CASKVVSGEQYF.

The CDR3 DNA is TGTGCCAGCAGTTTCTCAGGGGGAAGGGAAAACTACGAGCAGTACTTC. Its protein product is CASSFSGGRENYEQYF. The gene calls are TRBV12-3 or TRBV12-4 and TRBJ2-7, with 7 bases lining up with TRBD1. This CDR3 is 16 amino acids long. Trimming took 3 bases from V and 3 from J; bases not matched to a gene: 11.

The V gene is TRBV7-2, the J gene TRBJ2-5; D unclear. Trimming stripped 1 base from V and 7 bases from J, with 16 bases between. The CDR3 has 15 residues. Germline loops: CDR1 SGHTA, CDR2 FQGNSA. In DNA, the CDR3 is TGTGCCAGCAGCTTAGGGGGTTATTTTGATGGGACCCAGTACTTC. This gives the protein CASSLGGYFDGTQYF.